This T cell receptor beta chain is drawn from a study of spatial heterogeneity in lung cancer. Background on the study: Untreated early-stage non-small cell lung cancer patients, 72 in total, were the donors. Each time, sequencing found more beta-chain sequences than alpha-chain sequences. Study-wide results and limits: Resection saw ubiquitous expanded tumor TCRs appear in blood more than follow-up did.

Individual TCR cDNA molecules each bore their own unique molecular identifier. TCRdb ran MiXCR on the 5' RACE reads and lists one entry per CDR3 protein. The sample has roughly 46,000 distinct CDR3 sequences, about 12% seen once. Time point meaning: blood at routine non-recurrence follow-up after resection. Points on this clonotype: The antigen remains undetermined.

From germline, CDR1 is MGHRA and CDR2 YSYEKL. The V segment lost 3 bases and the J segment 3 bases; nucleotides outside the gene matches: 6. CDR3 size: 16 residues. The TCR sequence derives from a male donor with early-stage non-small cell lung cancer. The starting material was PBMCs, obtained at follow-up. The chain recombines TRBV4-1 with TRBJ2-1; 9 bases are a match to TRBD1. The CDR3 is CASSHNDRGIYNEQFF. CDR3 coding DNA: TGCGCCAGCAGCCATAACGACAGGGGGATCTACAATGAGCAGTTCTTC.